A single TCR beta chain is shown here with its context. The CDR3 runs to 17 residues. Germline V gene sequence: CDR1 LGHNA, CDR2 YSLEER. V was clipped by 4 bases and J by 2 bases; unmatched bases: 6. This sample was included in a study of PD-1 blockade in mismatch repair-deficient tumors. About the study: All were previously treated, progressing patients with around eleven mismatch repair-deficient cancer types.

Clones were sequenced by immunoSEQ multiplex PCR, and TCRdb holds only the in-frame ones, with some missing. The sample lists some 120,000 clones, roughly 86% occurring once. The sequence was collected from an adult with mismatch repair-deficient cancer. The material was peripheral blood, obtained 44 weeks after starting pembrolizumab. The rearrangement uses TRBV4-3 and TRBJ2-6; TRBD1 agrees at 9 bases. The DNA for the CDR3 is TGCGCCAGCAGCCTAGGGACAGGGAAGGCTGGGGCCAACGTCCTGACTTTC. Its translation: CASSLGTGKAGANVLTF.